One and the same sample provided the 19 T cell receptor beta chains below, sequenced in a study of T cell repertoires in cytomegalovirus infection. TCRdb reprocessed the reads via MiXCR and lists one record per CDR3 protein. Among 150,000 to 200,000 distinct CDR3 sequences listed, roughly 18% were seen once. The sequenced sample consisted of CD8+ T cells from PBMCs. These receptors were taken from a human donor in good health (CMV status not recorded). Some clones in this sample may be carry-over from other donors' samples.

This clonotype was picked up a small number of times. Here the CDR3 DNA reads TGTGCCACCGAGGGGGGGGTAAACACTGAAGCTTTCTTT. Translating it yields CATEGGVNTEAFF. The chain is built from TRBV12-3 or TRBV12-4 and TRBJ1-1; weak D call: TRBD1 (6 bases). Deletions cut 10 bases from V and 2 bases from J, with 14 bases between. The CDR3 covers 13 residues.

The chain is built from TRBV11-1 and TRBJ2-5, with TRBD2 identical over 12 bases. CDR1 is SGHAT, CDR2 FQDESV, per germline (reference sequence). The CDR3 length is 18 residues. V was pared by 5 bases and J by 0 bases, with 10 bases of the junction left unmatched. The CDR3 bases are TGTGCCAGCAGCCCCGGACTAGCGGGGAACCTGTACCAAGAGACCCAGTACTTC. As protein: CASSPGLAGNLYQETQYF.

The chain employs TRBV20-1 and TRBJ2-7; maybe TRBD2 (6 bases). Germline values: CDR1 DFQATT, CDR2 SNEGSKA (reference sequence). Trimming removed 2 bases at V and 4 bases at J, with 12 bases between. The CDR3 covers 13 residues. The CDR3 DNA is TGCAGTGCTAGACCCGCGGGGCGGTACGAGCAGTACTTC. This sequence encodes CSARPAGRYEQYF.

The chain combines TRBV6-2 or TRBV6-3 with TRBJ2-2, with D possibly matching TRBD2 (6 bases). The CDR3 consists of 13 residues. Germline assignment: CDR1 MNHEY and CDR2 SVGEGT. In DNA form, the CDR3 reads TGTGCAACCCGGAGGGACGGATCCGGGGAGCTGTTTTTT. Protein sequence: CATRRDGSGELFF.

The sample holds a few counts of this clonotype. The V gene is TRBV7-6, the J gene TRBJ1-1; the D is unclear. CDR1 is SGHVS and CDR2 is FNYEAQ in the germline V gene. CDR3 length: 13 amino acids. V was cut by 3 bases and J by 3 bases, with 8 bases left in between. CDR3 protein: CASSFNRHTEAFF. CDR3 nucleotide sequence: TGTGCCAGCAGCTTCAACAGACACACTGAAGCTTTCTTT.

This clonotype came up a few times. This chain connects TRBV20-1 to TRBJ2-7; 8 nucleotides match TRBD2. The CDR3 loop spans 15 amino acids. V lost 2 bases and J lost 5; bases outside the gene matches: 11. Germline V gene data show CDR1 as DFQATT and CDR2 as SNEGSKA (reference sequence). This CDR3 is CSARPAGGLLDEQYF. The CDR3 DNA is TGCAGTGCTAGACCCGCGGGGGGCCTTTTGGACGAGCAGTACTTC.

Comment on this clonotype: A clone one base away is much larger, so this may be a read error. The genes are TRBV7-9 and TRBJ1-1; D unclear. The ends were cut back, 1 base at V and 4 bases at J, with 4 bases in the middle. CDR3 length: 12 amino acids. The germline gives CDR1 SEHNR, CDR2 FQNEAQ (reference sequence). The CDR3 DNA sequence: TGTGCCAGCAGCTTAGGGACCACTGAAGCTTTCTTT. Its translation is CASSLGTTEAFF.

The V call is TRBV6-2 or TRBV6-3, the J call TRBJ2-7; tentatively, D is TRBD2 (6 bases). The CDR3 totals 11 residues. The germline V and J ends were trimmed by 8 bases and 6 bases, with 11 bases remaining between them. CDR1 and CDR2 from the germline V gene are MNHEY and SVGEGT. CDR3 loop: CASGRGSEQYF. In DNA form, the CDR3 reads TGTGCCAGCGGTCGGGGGTCCGAGCAGTACTTC.

This clonotype has only a few counts. This chain joins TRBV7-9 and TRBJ1-1; tentatively, D is TRBD1 (5 bases). There are 13 residues in the CDR3. Germline V CDR1 and CDR2: SEHNR, FQNEAQ (reference sequence). V lost 8 bases, J lost 1 base, and 11 bases lay in between. CDR3 sequence: CASGTGTNTEAFF. CDR3 nucleotides: TGTGCCAGCGGTACCGGGACGAACACTGAAGCTTTCTTT. Looking up the rest from reference TRBV7-9 and TRBJ1-1 gives the full variable domain: DTGVSQNPRHKITKRGQNVTFRCDPISEHNRLYWYRQTLGQGPEFLTYFQNEAQLEKSRLLSDRFSAERPKGSFSTLEIQRTEQGDSAMYLCASGTGTNTEAFFGQGTRLTVV.

The chain links TRBV7-9 to TRBJ1-1; TRBD1 matches at 7 bases. J was trimmed by 0 bases and V by 5 bases; bases with no gene match: 6. Germline V gene data show CDR1 as SEHNR and CDR2 as FQNEAQ (reference sequence). The CDR3 extends over 15 amino acids. CDR3 bases: TGTGCCAGCAGCCCTACAGGGGTCATGAACACTGAAGCTTTCTTT. As protein: CASSPTGVMNTEAFF.

This clonotype came up a few times. The V call is TRBV10-2, the J call TRBJ1-5; 9 positions match TRBD1. The CDR3 runs to 14 residues. The germline gives CDR1 WSHSY, CDR2 SAAADI. With 8 bases clipped from V and 6 bases from J, the junction kept 8 bases outside the gene matches. CDR3 nucleotide sequence: TGCGCCAGCGGCGTAACAGGGGGCCCTCAGCCCCAGCATTTT. It specifies CASGVTGGPQPQHF.

The chain recombines TRBV6-2 or TRBV6-3 with TRBJ2-7; unclear D gene. This CDR3 is 12 amino acids long. Germline-derived CDR1 and CDR2 are MNHEY and SVGEGT. Trimming pared 2 bases from V and 6 bases from J, leaving 8 bases between. CDR3 nucleotides: TGTGCCAGCAGTTACCGGGTTACCGAGCAGTACTTC. Residues: CASSYRVTEQYF.

This clonotype was observed a handful of times. The J gene is TRBJ2-2, the V gene TRBV28; possibly TRBD1 for D (7 bases). Per germline, CDR1 MDHEN and CDR2 SYDVKM. Trimming cost V 6 bases and J 5 bases, with 16 bases left between them. The CDR3 runs 15 residues. CDR3 DNA: TGTGCCAGCAGCCAGTATTCAGGGGGGACCGGGGAGCTGTTTTTT. It specifies CASSQYSGGTGELFF. The full variable domain, its missing parts supplied by reference TRBV28 and TRBJ2-2, is DVKVTQSSRYLVKRTGEKVFLECVQDMDHENMFWYRQDPGLGLRLIYFSYDVKMKEKGDIPEGYSVSREKKERFSLILESASTNQTSMYLCASSQYSGGTGELFFGEGSRLTVL.

This clonotype was found a few times. A junction end diverges from the germline sequence, so it may reflect a read error. This chain links TRBV12-3 or TRBV12-4 with TRBJ2-1; perhaps TRBD2 as D (5 bases). The CDR3 consists of 14 residues. CDR3 bases: TGTGCCAGCACTTTAGGCGGAGGATACAATGAGCAGTTCTTC. This codes for CASTLGGGYNEQFF.

V is TRBV19 and J is TRBJ2-1; 9 bases fit TRBD2. This CDR3 has 18 residues. CDR1 LNHDA and CDR2 SQIVND come from the germline V gene (reference sequence). With V trimmed by 1 base and J by 4 bases, 11 bases remained unmatched. CDR3 bases: TGTGCCAGTAGTATAGGGGTTGGTAGCGGGAGAAAATACAATGAGCAGTTCTTC. Protein product: CASSIGVGSGRKYNEQFF.

The table lists this clonotype with a few counts. This chain connects TRBV6-1 to TRBJ2-7; TRBD2 matches at 10 bases. With 7 bases clipped from V and 2 bases from J, the junction kept 5 bases outside the gene matches. Germline V gene sequence: CDR1 MNHNS, CDR2 SASEGT. The CDR3 length is 14 residues. The DNA for the CDR3 is TGTGCCAGCAACCTCGGGACTAGCGCCTACGAGCAGTACTTC. Translated, it gives CASNLGTSAYEQYF.

Comment on this clonotype: The junction differs from germline at one of its ends, possibly a read error. The V gene is TRBV6-5, the J gene TRBJ2-2; a weak D match, TRBD2 (5 bases). There are 13 residues in the CDR3. Germline CDR1 MNHEY, CDR2 SVGAGI. The CDR3 DNA sequence: TGTGCCAGCAGTTACGAATCAACCGGGAAGCTGTTTTTT. It yields the protein CASSYESTGKLFF.

About this clonotype: One end of the junction does not line up with germline, which may come from a read error. As DNA, the CDR3 is TGCGCCAGCAGCAAAGAAGCCCGGGCAACTAATGAAAAACTGTTTTTT. Encoded protein: CASSKEARATNEKLFF. This chain links TRBV4-3 with TRBJ1-4, with no clear D. CDR1 and CDR2 from the germline V gene are LGHNA and YSLEER. The CDR3 length is 16 residues.

The chain has TRBV12-3 or TRBV12-4 and TRBJ2-5, with D tentatively TRBD2 (5 bases). This CDR3 has 15 residues. V dropped 6 bases and J dropped 9 bases, with 23 bases sitting between them. This CDR3 is CASSPGPAPAEAQYF. DNA for the CDR3: TGTGCCAGCAGCCCCGGACCAGCCCCGGCGGAGGCCCAGTACTTC.